Presented here are 24 T cell receptor beta chains from one specimen sequenced in a study of cytomegalovirus exposure and HLA in healthy donors. The repertoire was sequenced with immunoSEQ multiplex PCR; TCRdb's copy has only in-frame clones and lacks some. The sample holds fewer than 100,000 clones, roughly 90% seen once. Sequencing input: PBMCs. Receptor source: a man aged 25-45 years in good health and CMV-seronegative.

J is TRBJ1-1 and V is TRBV5-1; D remains unclear. This CDR3 is 14 amino acids long. V dropped 0 bases and J dropped 1 base, with 7 bases sitting between them. Germline CDR1 is SGHRS and CDR2 is YFSETQ. For the CDR3, the DNA is TGCGCCAGCAGCTTGGATCGCGGGAACACTGAAGCTTTCTTT. As protein: CASSLDRGNTEAFF. Full variable domain (outside the CDR3, taken from reference TRBV5-1 and TRBJ1-1): KAGVTQTPRYLIKTRGQQVTLSCSPISGHRSVSWYQQTPGQGLQFLFEYFSETQRNKGNFPGRFSGRQFSNSRSEMNVSTLELGDSALYLCASSLDRGNTEAFFGQGTRLTVV.

V is TRBV18 and J is TRBJ2-7, with 13 bases that match TRBD2. The CDR3 runs 16 residues. J lost 0 bases, V lost 5 bases, and 4 bases had no gene match. Germline lookup yields CDR1 KGHSH and CDR2 LQKENI. The DNA for the CDR3 is TGTGCCAGCTCATCCGGGACTAGCGGGGCCTCCTACGAGCAGTACTTC. Translating gives CASSSGTSGASYEQYF.

The chain recombines TRBV4-1 with TRBJ1-2; tentatively, D is TRBD1 (5 bases). CDR3 length: 15 amino acids. Trimming cost V 0 bases and J 4 bases, with 12 bases left between them. Germline CDR1 is MGHRA and CDR2 is YSYEKL. This CDR3 reads CASSQEGHGSYGYTF. CDR3 nucleotide sequence: TGCGCCAGCAGCCAAGAGGGGCACGGCAGCTATGGCTACACCTTC.

The table lists this clone with a count of one. This chain joins TRBV10-3 and TRBJ1-4, with D maybe TRBD1 (6 bases). Trimming stripped 3 bases from V and 7 bases from J, with 12 bases between. Germline V CDR1 and CDR2: ENHRY, SYGVKD. The CDR3 is 14 amino acids. The CDR3 DNA follows: TGTGCCATCAGTGATGTGACAGGAGGTGAAAAACTGTTTTTT. Amino acids: CAISDVTGGEKLFF.

The V call is TRBV18, the J call TRBJ1-6; perhaps TRBD1 as D (6 bases). The V gene lost 5 bases and the J gene lost 7 bases, with 21 bases spanning the gap. Germline assignment: CDR1 KGHSH and CDR2 LQKENI. The CDR3 has 17 residues. The CDR3 DNA sequence: TGTGCCAGCTCAAAATGGGATTCCCGGGACACCAATTCACCCCTCCACTTT. It encodes CASSKWDSRDTNSPLHF.

The chain is built from TRBV29-1 and TRBJ2-1; 7 bases agree with TRBD2. The V segment lost 1 base and the J segment 10 bases; nucleotides outside the gene matches: 4. The germline V gene has CDR1 SQVTM and CDR2 ANQGSEA. This CDR3 region has 12 residues. The chain's CDR3 is CSVEVGAGEQFF. CDR3 in DNA: TGCAGCGTTGAAGTCGGAGCGGGGGAGCAGTTCTTC.

The chain is built from TRBV19 and TRBJ2-1, with D perhaps matching TRBD1 (6 bases). There are 16 residues in the CDR3. CDR1 and CDR2 (germline): LNHDA, SQIVND (reference sequence). Trimming removed 4 bases from V and 0 bases from J, with 13 bases in between. The CDR3 nucleotides are TGTGCCAGTAGTAACCAACAGGGTAGCTCCTACAATGAGCAGTTCTTC. Translation gives CASSNQQGSSYNEQFF.

V is TRBV5-1 and J is TRBJ2-5; 14 nucleotides align to TRBD2. V shed 1 base, J shed 3 bases, and the junction held 11 bases outside the gene matches. CDR3 length: 19 amino acids. The germline gives CDR1 SGHRS, CDR2 YFSETQ. CDR3 in amino acids: CASSLMGLAGVGSKETQYF. The CDR3 DNA sequence: TGCGCCAGCAGCTTGATGGGACTAGCGGGAGTTGGGTCGAAAGAGACCCAGTACTTC.

The chain joins TRBV28 to TRBJ1-2; 8 nucleotides align to TRBD1. CDR1 MDHEN and CDR2 SYDVKM come from the germline V gene. This CDR3 is built from 13 residues. Trimming removed 5 bases from V and 6 bases from J; junction bases left unmatched: 5. CDR3 region: CASSDQGAHGYTF. Here the CDR3 DNA reads TGTGCCAGCAGTGACCAGGGGGCCCATGGCTACACCTTC.

The chain recombines TRBV18 with TRBJ1-1; D might be TRBD1 (6 bases). This CDR3 region has 15 residues. Trimming left V 3 bases short and J 2 bases short, with 13 bases between. Germline CDR1 is KGHSH and CDR2 is LQKENI. This chain's CDR3 is CASSPATGPNTEAFF. DNA of the CDR3: TGTGCCAGCTCACCCGCGACAGGACCAAACACTGAAGCTTTCTTT.

The V and J genes are TRBV5-1 and TRBJ2-1; 11 bases are shared with TRBD2. Germline loops: CDR1 SGHRS, CDR2 YFSETQ. The V gene end was trimmed by 4 bases and the J gene end by 2 bases; junction bases not matched to a gene: 2. This CDR3 is 15 amino acids long. The CDR3 spells CASSPTSGTYNEQFF. The CDR3 DNA reads as TGCGCCAGCAGCCCGACTAGCGGGACCTACAATGAGCAGTTCTTC.

The rearrangement joins TRBV6-1 to TRBJ2-2; TRBD1 agrees at 10 bases. The CDR3 consists of 20 residues. Germline V gene sequence: CDR1 MNHNS, CDR2 SASEGT. V was pared by 0 bases and J by 5 bases, with 15 bases of the junction left unmatched. The CDR3 sequence is CASSEATPTDRGPGTGELFF. In DNA, the CDR3 is TGTGCCAGCAGTGAAGCCACACCCACCGACAGGGGGCCGGGTACCGGGGAGCTGTTTTTT.

The genes are TRBV7-8 and TRBJ1-3; 7 bases align to TRBD1. The trim removed 5 bases at V and 4 bases at J, leaving 14 bases unmatched. The CDR3 loop spans 17 amino acids. The germline V gene encodes CDR1 SGHVS and CDR2 FQNEAQ. Here the CDR3 DNA reads TGTGCCAGCAGCCCCTGGGGCTTACAGGGGCTAGGAAACACCATATATTTT. Residues: CASSPWGLQGLGNTIYF.

The chain recombines TRBV11-3 with TRBJ2-5; TRBD2 is a possible D gene (5 bases). In germline, CDR1 is SGHNT, CDR2 YENEEA. This CDR3 region has 15 residues. V was shortened by 1 base and J by 0 bases, with 9 bases between the two germline ends. CDR3 nucleotide sequence: TGTGCCAGCAGCTTAGCGGGTAGCGACCAAGAGACCCAGTACTTC. The encoded protein is CASSLAGSDQETQYF.

V is TRBV27 and J is TRBJ2-7, with no clear D. The V and J ends lost 3 bases and 2 bases respectively, with 11 bases between them. Germline-derived CDR1 and CDR2 are MNHEY and SMNVEV (reference sequence). This CDR3 has 14 amino acids. The CDR3, as DNA: TGTGCCAGCAGTTTTTCTGGCACCACCTACGAGCAGTACTTC. Its protein product is CASSFSGTTYEQYF.

The CDR3 protein is CASSEQGLSNQPQHF. The CDR3 region has the DNA TGTGCCAGCAGCGAACAGGGCTTGAGCAATCAGCCCCAGCATTTT. V gene TRBV5-4 combines with J gene TRBJ1-5; tentatively, D is TRBD1 (6 bases). The CDR3 consists of 15 residues. CDR1 is SGHNT and CDR2 is YYREEE in the germline V gene (reference sequence). V was pared by 4 bases and J by 1 base, with 12 bases between.

The chain has TRBV5-4 and TRBJ1-4, with a possible D match to TRBD1 (6 bases). Germline CDR1 is SGHNT and CDR2 is YYREEE (reference sequence). Trimming pared 0 bases from V and 7 bases from J, leaving 10 bases between. The CDR3 runs 14 residues. The CDR3 loop reads CASSLGDTVEKLFF. The CDR3 DNA sequence: TGTGCCAGCAGCTTGGGGGACACGGTTGAAAAACTGTTTTTT.

The chain is built from TRBV6-4 and TRBJ1-1, with no clear D. Looked up from germline, CDR1 is MRHNA and CDR2 is SNTAGT. Trimming took off 0 bases at V and 6 bases at J, with 8 bases between the two ends. The CDR3 has 13 residues. The DNA for the CDR3 is TGTGCCAGCAGTGACTCGGGCAAGGCTGAAGCTTTCTTT. Amino acids: CASSDSGKAEAFF.

The J gene is TRBJ1-1, the V gene TRBV4-3; no reliable D call. The CDR3 sequence is 14 residues long. The germline V gene encodes CDR1 LGHNA and CDR2 YSLEER. V lost 0 bases and J 3 bases, leaving 8 bases between the germline ends. CDR3 sequence reads: CASSQEEVHTEAFF. CDR3 sequence (DNA): TGCGCCAGCAGCCAAGAGGAGGTCCACACTGAAGCTTTCTTT.

The chain has TRBV19 and TRBJ2-5, with no clear D. The CDR3 contains 16 residues. Trimming removed 3 bases from V and 2 bases from J, with 16 bases in between. CDR1 LNHDA and CDR2 SQIVND come from the germline V gene (reference sequence). CDR3 sequence: CASSMGSWVGQETQYF. The CDR3 coding sequence is TGTGCCAGTAGTATGGGCTCGTGGGTTGGGCAAGAGACCCAGTACTTC.

The gene calls are TRBV7-2 and TRBJ1-1; 10 positions agree with TRBD1. CDR3 size: 15 residues. Germline V lookup: CDR1 SGHTA, CDR2 FQGNSA. Losses at the gene ends were 3 bases for V and 4 bases for J; bases not matched to a gene: 5. For the CDR3, the DNA is TGTGCCAGCAGCTTGACCGGGACAGGGGCCACTGAAGCTTTCTTT. Encoded protein: CASSLTGTGATEAFF.

This clone appeared a single time. V is TRBV2 and J is TRBJ1-1, with D possibly being TRBD1 (5 bases). V lost 6 bases and J 4 bases, leaving 12 bases between the germline ends. The CDR3 runs to 13 residues. Per germline, CDR1 SNHLY and CDR2 FYNNEI. For the CDR3, the DNA is TGTGCCAGCAGGGCGGACATAGGCACTGAAGCTTTCTTT. Its translation is CASRADIGTEAFF.

This chain joins TRBV4-2 and TRBJ2-1; 10 nucleotides agree with TRBD2. J lost 13 bases, V lost 0 bases, and 12 bases had no gene match. Germline V lookup: CDR1 LGHNA, CDR2 YNFKEQ. The CDR3 is 16 residues long. DNA of the CDR3: TGTGCCAGCAGCCAAGAGCCGGCTAGCGGGAGCTTCTCCCAGTTCTTC. Translating gives CASSQEPASGSFSQFF.

This clone was seen a single time. The chain has TRBV4-1 and TRBJ2-1; 10 nucleotides align to TRBD2. This CDR3 is 16 amino acids long. V trimming: 3 bases; J trimming: 8 bases; junction bases outside the gene matches: 10. Per germline, CDR1 MGHRA and CDR2 YSYEKL. The CDR3 region has the DNA TGCGCCAGCAGCCAGACGGTGGCTAGCGGGAGCTATGAGCAGTTCTTC. Protein: CASSQTVASGSYEQFF.